The subject of this entry is one T cell receptor (beta chain). Its antigen is undetermined. This entry belongs to a study of CD8+CD57+ T cells in acquired aplastic anemia. General study points: Any difference that existed in CD8+ Simpson's diversity between patients and controls was not significant. Sharing between patients and controls was observed for around 30 CD8+ CDR3 sequences.

Genomic DNA, the template, was used for profiling of the TCR beta VDJ and CDR3. One entry per CDR3 protein results from TCRdb running MiXCR on the reads. The top ten hold roughly 23% of the sample, which has about 35,000 distinct CDR3 sequences, under 80% seen once. This sequence originates from a human donor in good health, serving as a control. The sample consisted of sorted CD4+, CD8+, or CD8+CD57+ T cells (not recorded which) from PBMCs.

CDR3 sequence reads: CATKGSPTGELFF. The CDR3, as DNA: TGTGCCACCAAAGGGTCTCCTACCGGGGAGCTGTTTTTT. The chain uses TRBV24-1 and TRBJ2-2; no clear D. The CDR3 runs to 13 residues. V was trimmed by 8 bases and J by 5 bases, leaving 11 bases between them. CDR1 is KGHDR and CDR2 is SFDVKD in the germline V gene.